This is a list of T cell receptor beta chains from one sample in a study of cytomegalovirus exposure and HLA in healthy donors. The data were produced by immunoSEQ multiplex PCR, yet TCRdb's version contains in-frame clones alone and is incomplete. The repertoire holds around 240,000 clones, with about 80% as singletons. What was sequenced was PBMCs. These receptor sequences come from a woman aged 40 to 50 in good health and CMV-seropositive. CDR3s include the opening cysteine and the closing phenylalanine or tryptophan. Each record gives: V gene, D gene, J gene, clone size, CDR3 protein, CDR3 DNA. A D gene is named only where the DNA matches it firmly. Not every row has a clone size; where given, it reads once, few, many or a size class.

>TRBV30|-|TRBJ1-5|-
CAWSLSLAEQPQHF
TGTGCCTGGAGTCTGTCGCTGGCGGAACAGCCCCAGCATTTT
>TRBV7-3|TRBD2|TRBJ2-1|-
CASSFLAGGLNEQFF
TGTGCCAGCAGCTTCCTAGCGGGGGGGCTCAATGAGCAGTTCTTC
>TRBV29-1|-|TRBJ2-3|-
CSVGTGTDTQYF
TGCAGCGTTGGAACAGGAACAGATACGCAGTATTTT
>TRBV27|-|TRBJ1-5|-
CASRPFQGGGGQPQHF
TGTGCCAGCAGACCCTTCCAGGGCGGGGGAGGTCAGCCCCAGCATTTT
>TRBV15|TRBD1|TRBJ2-3|few
CASSDPGTGDTDTQYF
TGTGCCTCCTCGGATCCCGGGACAGGGGACACAGATACGCAGTATTTT
>TRBV29-1|-|TRBJ1-3|-
CSVVISGNTIYF
TGCAGCGTTGTCATCTCTGGAAACACCATATATTTT
>TRBV9|TRBD2|TRBJ2-3|-
CASSAGTSGRADTQYF
TGTGCCAGCAGCGCTGGGACTAGCGGGAGGGCAGATACGCAGTATTTT
>TRBV4-1|TRBD1|TRBJ1-5|-
CASSQGTGEVSQPQHF
TGCGCCAGCAGCCAAGGAACAGGGGAGGTGAGTCAGCCCCAGCATTTT
>TRBV6-1|TRBD2|TRBJ2-1|few
CASSLAGVSYNEQFF
TGTGCCAGCAGTTTAGCGGGAGTCTCCTACAATGAGCAGTTCTTC
>TRBV7-2|-|TRBJ1-1|-
CASSLQAVNTEAFF
TGTGCCAGCAGCTTACAAGCGGTGAACACTGAAGCTTTCTTT
>TRBV6-5|TRBD1|TRBJ1-2|-
CASRRQGSGYGYTF
TGTGCCAGCAGGCGACAGGGTTCCGGCTATGGCTACACCTTC
>TRBV30|-|TRBJ2-7|-
CAWSVTRGYEQYF
TGTGCCTGGAGTGTAACCAGGGGATACGAGCAGTACTTC
>TRBV18|TRBD1|TRBJ1-5|-
CASSPGQDSQPQHF
TGTGCCAGCTCACCGGGACAGGACTCACAGCCCCAGCATTTT
>TRBV6-5|-|TRBJ1-2|-
CASRRGEAGYTF
TGTGCCAGCAGGCGAGGGGAGGCTGGCTACACCTTC
>TRBV11-2|TRBD1|TRBJ2-1|-
CASIKGGQGFYNEQFF
TGTGCCAGCATAAAGGGGGGACAGGGCTTTTACAATGAGCAGTTCTTC
>TRBV21-1|-|TRBJ1-5|-
CASSKAALGQVMGKPQHF
TGTGCCAGCAGCAAAGCGGCCCTGGGGCAGGTTATGGGTAAGCCCCAGCATTTT
>TRBV9|TRBD1|TRBJ2-2|-
CASSVEGAPGELFF
TGTGCCAGCAGCGTAGAGGGGGCCCCCGGGGAGCTGTTTTTT
>TRBV9|-|TRBJ2-2|-
CASSVSPGGHTGELFF
TGTGCCAGCAGCGTAAGCCCAGGGGGGCACACCGGGGAGCTGTTTTTT
>TRBV9|-|TRBJ2-3|-
CASSVGASTDTQYF
TGTGCCAGCAGCGTGGGGGCCTCGACAGATACGCAGTATTTT
>TRBV29-1|-|TRBJ1-1|-
CSVPGQGVSEAFF
TGCAGCGTTCCGGGACAAGGGGTCTCTGAAGCTTTCTTT
>TRBV19|-|TRBJ2-1|once
CASSIAVQPYNEQFF
TGTGCCAGTAGTATAGCAGTACAGCCATACAATGAGCAGTTCTTC
>TRBV18|-|TRBJ1-1|-
CASSPLQMNTEAFF
TGTGCCAGCTCACCACTACAGATGAACACTGAAGCTTTCTTT
>TRBV6-5|TRBD1|TRBJ1-3|-
CASSSYDRGNTIYF
TGTGCCAGCAGTTCCTACGACAGGGGGAACACCATATATTTT
>TRBV4-3|TRBD1|TRBJ1-1|few
CASSQDLDRSGINTEAFF
TGCGCCAGCAGCCAAGATCTGGACAGGTCGGGGATAAACACTGAAGCTTTCTTT
>TRBV7-9|-|TRBJ1-5|-
CASSPNGRSAQHF
TGTGCCAGCAGCCCTAACGGCCGCAGCGCCCAGCATTTT
>TRBV6-6|-|TRBJ1-6|-
CASSSPNRDDNSPLHF
TGTGCCAGCAGTTCCCCCAACAGGGACGATAATTCACCCCTCCACTTT
>TRBV2|-|TRBJ1-2|once
CASSDRMGYGYTF
TGTGCCAGCAGTGACAGGATGGGCTATGGCTACACCTTC
>TRBV18|-|TRBJ1-2|once
CASSPRAGFPGVDTF
TGTGCCAGCTCACCACGGGCAGGGTTCCCAGGCGTCGACACCTTC
>TRBV5-4|-|TRBJ2-5|once
CASSQGMETQYF
TGTGCCAGCAGCCAGGGGATGGAGACCCAGTACTTC
>TRBV5-1|TRBD1|TRBJ1-2|-
CASSKGQGGYGYTF
TGCGCCAGCAGCAAGGGACAGGGCGGCTATGGCTACACCTTC
>TRBV18|-|TRBJ1-1|-
CASSPGGDTEAFF
TGTGCCAGCTCACCCGGGGGGGACACTGAAGCTTTCTTT
>TRBV11-2|TRBD2|TRBJ2-7|-
CASSGRLAPYEQYF
TGTGCCAGCAGCGGCCGACTAGCGCCCTACGAGCAGTACTTC
>TRBV10-3|TRBD1|TRBJ1-1|-
CAISAQGVYGNTEAFF
TGTGCCATCAGTGCCCAGGGGGTATATGGGAACACTGAAGCTTTCTTT
>TRBV6-6|-|TRBJ2-7|-
CASSPGEEQYF
TGTGCCAGCAGTCCGGGGGAGGAGCAGTACTTC
>TRBV11-3|TRBD1|TRBJ2-6|-
CASSRDRPGSGANVLTF
TGTGCCAGCAGCAGGGACAGGCCAGGCTCTGGGGCCAACGTCCTGACTTTC
>TRBV7-8|TRBD2|TRBJ2-2|-
CASSSRRTSGENTGELFF
TGTGCCAGCAGCTCGCGAAGGACTAGCGGTGAGAACACCGGGGAGCTGTTTTTT
>TRBV5-1|TRBD2|TRBJ2-7|-
CASSFSGSSYEQYF
TGCGCCAGCAGCTTTAGCGGGAGCTCCTACGAGCAGTACTTC
>TRBV19|-|TRBJ1-2|-
CASSYGTTPLYGYTF
TGTGCCAGTAGTTACGGAACTACTCCCCTCTATGGCTACACCTTC
>TRBV12-2|-|TRBJ1-4|once
CASRLVHSWFPDRVVNEKLFF
TGTGCAAGTCGCTTAGTTCATTCTTGGTTTCCTGACAGGGTGGTCAATGAAAAACTGTTTTTT
>TRBV25-1|TRBD1|TRBJ1-2|-
CASSAGTGTYGYTF
TGTGCCAGCAGTGCGGGGACAGGGACGTATGGCTACACCTTC
>TRBV7-3|-|TRBJ1-2|-
CAPGGGSPYGYTF
TGTGCCCCGGGAGGGGGGTCGCCCTATGGCTACACCTTC
>TRBV6-1|TRBD1|TRBJ1-4|-
CASSEDRGNEKLFF
TGTGCCAGCAGCGAGGACAGGGGTAATGAAAAACTGTTTTTT
>TRBV2|-|TRBJ2-5|few
CASNVVTRETQYF
TGTGCCAGCAATGTGGTGACTCGTGAGACCCAGTACTTC
>TRBV5-4|TRBD2|TRBJ2-5|-
CASSLEIAGGQETQYF
TGTGCCAGCAGCTTGGAGATAGCGGGGGGGCAGGAGACCCAGTACTTC
>TRBV7-9|TRBD2|TRBJ2-1|few
CASSRSGGEYNEQFF
TGTGCCAGCAGCCGTAGCGGGGGAGAGTACAATGAGCAGTTCTTC
>TRBV9|-|TRBJ1-2|few
CASSVAQGRGTGYTF
TGTGCCAGCAGCGTAGCTCAGGGAAGAGGTACTGGCTACACCTTC
>TRBV7-9|-|TRBJ1-1|-
CASSQTGGRTEAFF
TGTGCCAGCAGCCAGACGGGGGGAAGGACTGAAGCTTTCTTT
>TRBV4-1|-|TRBJ1-2|-
CASSQDSGAPISGYTF
TGCGCCAGCAGCCAAGATAGCGGGGCGCCTATTAGTGGCTACACCTTC
>TRBV7-2|-|TRBJ1-3|-
CASSFGGTNQNTIYF
TGTGCCAGCAGCTTCGGAGGGACGAATCAAAACACCATATATTTT
>TRBV30|-|TRBJ1-2|-
CAWSASLGQDYGYTF
TGTGCCTGGAGTGCGAGTCTGGGTCAGGACTATGGCTACACCTTC
>TRBV18|-|TRBJ2-7|-
CASSRNDGVISYEQYF
TGTGCCAGCTCACGTAACGACGGGGTGATCTCCTACGAGCAGTACTTC
>TRBV19|-|TRBJ1-1|-
CASSMGRFTEAFF
TGTGCCAGTAGTATGGGCAGGTTCACTGAAGCTTTCTTT
>TRBV6-5|TRBD1|TRBJ1-2|few
CASSPGTVYGYTF
TGTGCCAGCAGTCCTGGGACAGTCTATGGCTACACCTTC
>TRBV19|TRBD2|TRBJ2-5|once
CASSRPGLAGSQETQYF
TGTGCCAGTAGTAGACCGGGACTAGCGGGCTCCCAAGAGACCCAGTACTTC
>TRBV4-1|-|TRBJ1-1|-
CASSRVEGIAEAFF
TGCGCCAGCAGCCGCGTGGAGGGAATCGCTGAAGCTTTCTTT